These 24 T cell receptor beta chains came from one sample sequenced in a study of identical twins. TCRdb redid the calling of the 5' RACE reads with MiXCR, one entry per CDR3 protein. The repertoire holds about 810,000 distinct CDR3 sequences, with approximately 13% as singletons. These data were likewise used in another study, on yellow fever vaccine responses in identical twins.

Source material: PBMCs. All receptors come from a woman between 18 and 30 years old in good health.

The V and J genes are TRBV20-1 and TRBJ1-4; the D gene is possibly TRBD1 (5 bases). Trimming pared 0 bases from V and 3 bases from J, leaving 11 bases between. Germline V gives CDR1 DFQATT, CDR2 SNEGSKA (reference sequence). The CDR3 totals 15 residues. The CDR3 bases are TGCAGTGCTAGAGATGTGGGGGTTTCTAATGAAAAACTGTTTTTT. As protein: CSARDVGVSNEKLFF.

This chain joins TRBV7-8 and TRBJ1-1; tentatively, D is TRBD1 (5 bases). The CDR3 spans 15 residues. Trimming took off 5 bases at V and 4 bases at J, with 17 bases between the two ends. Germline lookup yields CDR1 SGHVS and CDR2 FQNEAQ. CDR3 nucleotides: TGTGCCAGCAGCCCTTGGGTCAGGGCGGGCACTGAAGCTTTCTTT. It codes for CASSPWVRAGTEAFF.

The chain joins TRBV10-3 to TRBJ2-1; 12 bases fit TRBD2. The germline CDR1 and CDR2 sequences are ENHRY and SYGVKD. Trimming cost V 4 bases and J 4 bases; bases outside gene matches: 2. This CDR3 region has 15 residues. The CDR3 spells CAISGTSGGYNEQFF. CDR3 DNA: TGTGCCATCAGTGGAACTAGCGGGGGGTACAATGAGCAGTTCTTC.

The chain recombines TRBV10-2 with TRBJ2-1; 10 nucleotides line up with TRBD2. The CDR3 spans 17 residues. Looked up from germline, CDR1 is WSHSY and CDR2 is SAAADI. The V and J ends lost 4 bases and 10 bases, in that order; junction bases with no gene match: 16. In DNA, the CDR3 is TGCGCCAGCAGTGTCCCAACTTGGCTAGCGGGGGCCGGGGAGCAGTTCTTC. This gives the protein CASSVPTWLAGAGEQFF.

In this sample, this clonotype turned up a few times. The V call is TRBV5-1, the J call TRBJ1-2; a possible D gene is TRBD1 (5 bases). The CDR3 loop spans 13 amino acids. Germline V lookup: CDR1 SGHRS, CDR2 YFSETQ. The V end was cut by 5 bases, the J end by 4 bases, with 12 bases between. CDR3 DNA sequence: TGCGCCAGCAGGACCGACAGTCCCTATGGCTACACCTTC. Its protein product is CASRTDSPYGYTF.

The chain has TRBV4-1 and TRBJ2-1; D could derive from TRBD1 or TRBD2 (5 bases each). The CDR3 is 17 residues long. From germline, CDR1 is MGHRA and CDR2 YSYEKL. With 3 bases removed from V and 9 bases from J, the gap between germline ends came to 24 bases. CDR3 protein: CASSHWTTSLSSVEQFF. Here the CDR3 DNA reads TGCGCCAGCAGCCATTGGACAACTAGTTTGTCTTCAGTTGAGCAGTTCTTC.

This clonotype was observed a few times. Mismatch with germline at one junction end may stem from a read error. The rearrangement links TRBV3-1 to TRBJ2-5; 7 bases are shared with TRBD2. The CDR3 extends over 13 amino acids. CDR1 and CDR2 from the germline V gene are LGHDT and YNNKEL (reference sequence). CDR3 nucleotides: TGTGCCAGCAACCAAGGGAGGGATGCGACCCAGTACTTC. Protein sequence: CASNQGRDATQYF.

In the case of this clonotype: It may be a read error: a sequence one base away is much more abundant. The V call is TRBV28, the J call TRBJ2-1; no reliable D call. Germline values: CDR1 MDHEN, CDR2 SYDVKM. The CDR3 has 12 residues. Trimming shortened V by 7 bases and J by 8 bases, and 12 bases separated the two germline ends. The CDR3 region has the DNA TGTGCCAGCACTCGGGCTGTGGATGAGCAGTTCTTC. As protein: CASTRAVDEQFF.

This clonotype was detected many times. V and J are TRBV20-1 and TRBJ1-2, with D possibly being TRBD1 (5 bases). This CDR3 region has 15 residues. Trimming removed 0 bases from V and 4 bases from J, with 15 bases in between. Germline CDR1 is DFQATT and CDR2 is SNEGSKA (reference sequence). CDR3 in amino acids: CSARDRGEDFYGYTF. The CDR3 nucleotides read TGCAGTGCTAGAGATAGGGGAGAAGACTTCTATGGCTACACCTTC.

CDR3 nucleotide sequence: TGCAGTGCTGGGGCTAGCGTAACGCAAGAGACCCAGTACTTC. As protein: CSAGASVTQETQYF. The J gene is TRBJ2-5, the V gene TRBV20-1; tentatively, D is TRBD2 (6 bases). Germline CDR1 reads DFQATT; CDR2 reads SNEGSKA (reference sequence). V dropped 5 bases and J dropped 2 bases, with 15 bases sitting between them. CDR3 size: 14 residues.

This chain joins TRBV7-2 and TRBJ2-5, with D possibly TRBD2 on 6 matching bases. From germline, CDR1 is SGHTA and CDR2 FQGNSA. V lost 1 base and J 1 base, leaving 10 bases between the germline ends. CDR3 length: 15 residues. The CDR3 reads CASSLGYSGQETQYF. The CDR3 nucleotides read TGTGCCAGCAGCTTAGGGTATAGCGGCCAAGAGACCCAGTACTTC.

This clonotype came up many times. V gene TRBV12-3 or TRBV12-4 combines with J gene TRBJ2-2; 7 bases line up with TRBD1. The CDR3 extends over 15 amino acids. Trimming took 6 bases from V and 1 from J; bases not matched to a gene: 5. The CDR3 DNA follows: TGTGCCAGCAGCCTTAGGACAGGGAACACCGGGGAGCTGTTTTTT. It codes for CASSLRTGNTGELFF.

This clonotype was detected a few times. The CDR3 DNA is TGCAGTGCTAGAGACCAAGGGCCCGGGGGGGGACAGACCCAGTACTTC. It translates to CSARDQGPGGGQTQYF. This chain links TRBV20-1 with TRBJ2-5, with 8 positions matching TRBD2. The CDR3 covers 16 residues. The ends lost 0 bases at V and 6 bases at J; junction bases unmatched: 12. Germline CDR1 DFQATT, CDR2 SNEGSKA (reference sequence).

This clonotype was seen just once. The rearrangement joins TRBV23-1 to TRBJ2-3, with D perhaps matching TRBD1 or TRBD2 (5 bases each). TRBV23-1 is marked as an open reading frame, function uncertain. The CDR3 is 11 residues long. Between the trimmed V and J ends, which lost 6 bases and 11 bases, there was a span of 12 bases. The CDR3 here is CASSPGTRQYF. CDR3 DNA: TGCGCCAGCAGCCCCGGGACGAGGCAGTATTTT.

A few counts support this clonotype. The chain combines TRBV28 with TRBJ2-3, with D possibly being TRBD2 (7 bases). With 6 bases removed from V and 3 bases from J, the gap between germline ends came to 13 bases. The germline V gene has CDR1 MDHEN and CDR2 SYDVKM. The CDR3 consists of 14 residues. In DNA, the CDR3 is TGTGCCAGCAGGGGGGGGCGCGGAACAGATACGCAGTATTTT. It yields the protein CASRGGRGTDTQYF.

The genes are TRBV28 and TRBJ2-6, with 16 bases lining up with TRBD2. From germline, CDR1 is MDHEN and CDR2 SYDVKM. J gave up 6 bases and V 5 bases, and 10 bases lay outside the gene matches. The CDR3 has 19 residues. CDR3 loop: CASSPGTSGGAPMANVLTF. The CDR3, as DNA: TGTGCCAGCAGTCCCGGGACTAGCGGGGGGGCCCCAATGGCCAACGTCCTGACTTTC.

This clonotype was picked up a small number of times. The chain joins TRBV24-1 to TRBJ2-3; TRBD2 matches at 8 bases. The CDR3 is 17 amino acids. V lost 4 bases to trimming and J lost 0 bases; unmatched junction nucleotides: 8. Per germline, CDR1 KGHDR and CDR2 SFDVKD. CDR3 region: CATSDPITSGSTDTQYF. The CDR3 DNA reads TGTGCCACCAGTGACCCCATAACTAGCGGTAGCACAGATACGCAGTATTTT.

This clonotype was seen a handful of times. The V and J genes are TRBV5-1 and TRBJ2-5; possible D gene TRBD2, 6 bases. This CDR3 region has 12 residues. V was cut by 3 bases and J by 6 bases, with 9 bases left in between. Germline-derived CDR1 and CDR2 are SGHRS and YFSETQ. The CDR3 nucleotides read TGCGCCAGCAGCTGGGACTCGAAGACCCAGTACTTC. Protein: CASSWDSKTQYF.

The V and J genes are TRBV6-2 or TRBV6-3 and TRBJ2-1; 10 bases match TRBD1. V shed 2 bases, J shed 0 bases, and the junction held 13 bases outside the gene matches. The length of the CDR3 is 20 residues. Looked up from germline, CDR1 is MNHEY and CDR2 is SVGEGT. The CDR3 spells CASSYPRDRGPTNSYNEQFF. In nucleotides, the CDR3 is TGTGCCAGCAGTTACCCGAGGGACAGGGGTCCCACTAACTCCTACAATGAGCAGTTCTTC.

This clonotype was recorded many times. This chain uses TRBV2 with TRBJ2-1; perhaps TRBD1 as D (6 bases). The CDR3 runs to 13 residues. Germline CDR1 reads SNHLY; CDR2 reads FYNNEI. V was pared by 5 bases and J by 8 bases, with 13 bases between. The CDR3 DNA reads TGTGCCAGCAGTCTGAGGGGGTTCGATGAGCAGTTCTTC. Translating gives CASSLRGFDEQFF.

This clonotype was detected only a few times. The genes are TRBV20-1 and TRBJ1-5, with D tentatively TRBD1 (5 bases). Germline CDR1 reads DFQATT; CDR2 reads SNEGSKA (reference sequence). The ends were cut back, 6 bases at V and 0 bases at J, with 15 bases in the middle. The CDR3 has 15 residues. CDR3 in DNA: TGCAGTGCCTCAAGCGGGGGAAGTAGCAATCAGCCCCAGCATTTT. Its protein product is CSASSGGSSNQPQHF.

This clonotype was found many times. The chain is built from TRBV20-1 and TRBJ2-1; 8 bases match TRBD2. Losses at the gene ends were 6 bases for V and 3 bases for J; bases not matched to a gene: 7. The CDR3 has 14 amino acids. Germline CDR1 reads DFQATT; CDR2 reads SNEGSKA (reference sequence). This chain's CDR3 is CSASLGRGYNEQFF. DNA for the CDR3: TGCAGTGCCTCGCTCGGGAGGGGCTACAATGAGCAGTTCTTC.

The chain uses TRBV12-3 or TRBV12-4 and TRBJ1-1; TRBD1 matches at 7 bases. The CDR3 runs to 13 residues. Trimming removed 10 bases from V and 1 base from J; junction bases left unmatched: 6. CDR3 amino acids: CANSGGRNTEAFF. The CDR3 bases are TGTGCCAATTCAGGGGGTAGGAACACTGAAGCTTTCTTT.

The CDR3 nucleotides are TGTGCCAGCAGTTCATCTGAAGCGGGGGGGGTTTTTGGGGCCAACGTCCTGACTTTC. Its translation is CASSSSEAGGVFGANVLTF. V usage is TRBV27 and J usage is TRBJ2-6; 10 bases fit TRBD2. After removal of 4 bases from V and 3 bases from J, the junction contained 12 bases not matched to a gene. Germline V gene lookup returns CDR1 MNHEY and CDR2 SMNVEV (reference sequence). CDR3 length: 19 residues.